This entry lists 20 T cell receptor beta chains sequenced from one sample in a study of beta chain features in type 1 diabetes. cDNA synthesis used the whole RNA isolate, giving expressed TCRB sequences. Assay used: immunoSEQ multiplex PCR; TCRdb lists only in-frame clones, some missing. This table has hundreds of thousands of clones, 11% to 15% appearing once. The specimen was naive CD4+ T cells from blood. These receptors were taken from a woman aged 40 to 50 in good health.

The sample holds a few counts of this clone. The rearrangement joins TRBV7-2 to TRBJ1-3; TRBD1 agrees at 7 bases. Looked up from germline, CDR1 is SGHTA and CDR2 is FQGNSA. The CDR3 sequence is 16 residues long. Germline trimming cut 2 bases from V and 2 bases from J; bases unmatched to any gene: 6. CDR3 in amino acids: CASSLRDSETGNTIYF. CDR3 DNA sequence: TGTGCCAGCAGCTTACGGGACAGCGAAACTGGAAACACCATATATTTT.

V and J are TRBV19 and TRBJ2-5; TRBD1 aligns across 8 bases. Germline loops: CDR1 LNHDA, CDR2 SQIVND (reference sequence). Germline trimming cut 6 bases from V and 0 bases from J; bases unmatched to any gene: 6. This CDR3 comprises 15 residues. The CDR3 loop reads CASRSTGGNQETQYF. DNA for the CDR3: TGTGCCAGTAGAAGCACAGGGGGTAACCAAGAGACCCAGTACTTC.

This clone has only a few counts. The V gene is TRBV7-2, the J gene TRBJ2-7, with a tentative D call TRBD1 (6 bases). V was cut by 5 bases and J by 3 bases, with 14 bases left in between. Looked up from germline, CDR1 is SGHTA and CDR2 is FQGNSA. The CDR3 length is 14 residues. As DNA, the CDR3 is TGTGCCAGCAGCAAACGGGACACCAACTACGAGCAGTACTTC. Translated, it gives CASSKRDTNYEQYF.

This clone was observed a few times. V gene TRBV4-3 combines with J gene TRBJ2-7; no clear D gene. The CDR3 totals 14 residues. Germline CDR1 is LGHNA and CDR2 is YSLEER. The V end was cut by 0 bases, the J end by 3 bases, with 9 bases between. The DNA for the CDR3 is TGCGCCAGCAGCCAAGAAACGGTTGGCTACGAGCAGTACTTC. It encodes CASSQETVGYEQYF.

The chain is built from TRBV11-2 and TRBJ2-7; 7 bases agree with TRBD1. Germline CDR1 reads SGHAT; CDR2 reads FQNNGV. The V and J ends lost 5 bases and 0 bases, in that order; junction bases with no gene match: 7. The CDR3 loop spans 15 amino acids. The CDR3 sequence: CASSKGALSSYEQYF. The CDR3 nucleotides are TGTGCCAGCAGCAAGGGGGCTCTTAGCTCCTACGAGCAGTACTTC.

On this clone itself: This sample also contains other DNA sequences that code for the same CDR3. The rearrangement joins TRBV5-1 to TRBJ1-5; the match to TRBD1 covers 7 bases. This CDR3 is built from 13 residues. Germline V gives CDR1 SGHRS, CDR2 YFSETQ. V shed 1 base, J shed 5 bases, and the junction held 0 bases outside the gene matches. The CDR3: CASSLTGDQPQHF. CDR3 DNA sequence: TGCGCCAGCAGCTTGACAGGGGATCAGCCCCAGCATTTT.

The sample holds a few counts of this clone. The V and J genes are TRBV10-3 and TRBJ2-5; the match to TRBD2 covers 7 bases. J lost 6 bases, V lost 2 bases, and 6 bases had no gene match. This CDR3 region has 14 residues. Germline loops: CDR1 ENHRY, CDR2 SYGVKD. The CDR3 DNA reads TGTGCCATCAGTGAGAGGGCGGGGGAGCAGACCCAGTACTTC. Protein: CAISERAGEQTQYF.

This chain links TRBV5-1 with TRBJ1-3; a possible D gene is TRBD1 (5 bases). Trimming took off 5 bases at V and 3 bases at J, with 12 bases between the two ends. CDR1 and CDR2 from the germline V gene are SGHRS and YFSETQ. The CDR3 consists of 14 residues. CDR3 nucleotides: TGCGCCAGCAGACCTGGGGCTGGTGGAAACACCATATATTTT. It translates to CASRPGAGGNTIYF.

This clone has more than one count but fewer than ten. The V call is TRBV19, the J call TRBJ1-6; D unresolved. CDR3 length equals 12 residues. The V end lost 5 bases, the J end lost 9 bases, and 8 bases lay between the germline ends. Germline-derived CDR1 and CDR2 are LNHDA and SQIVND (reference sequence). This CDR3 reads CASSLGGSPLHF. The CDR3 DNA follows: TGTGCCAGTAGTCTTGGCGGTTCACCCCTCCACTTT.

This chain's CDR3 is CASSLAGQGAEAFF. CDR3 sequence (DNA): TGTGCCAGCAGCTTAGCCGGCCAGGGGGCTGAAGCTTTCTTT. V is TRBV7-2 and J is TRBJ1-1, with 7 bases fitting TRBD1. CDR3 length equals 14 residues. V was pared by 0 bases and J by 6 bases, with 4 bases of the junction left unmatched. Germline V gene sequence: CDR1 SGHTA, CDR2 FQGNSA. The full variable domain, in which reference TRBV7-2 and TRBJ1-1 provide the parts outside the CDR3, is GAGVSQSPSNKVTEKGKDVELRCDPISGHTALYWYRQSLGQGLEFLIYFQGNSAPDKSGLPSDRFSAERTGGSVSTLTIQRTQQEDSAVYLCASSLAGQGAEAFFGQGTRLTVV.

This clone was observed at least ten times. V and J are TRBV29-1 and TRBJ1-1; D ambiguous. Looked up from germline, CDR1 is SQVTM and CDR2 is ANQGSEA. Trimming removed 3 bases from V and 6 bases from J, with 8 bases in between. The CDR3 length is 11 residues. CDR3 region: CSVDAAAEAFF. The DNA of the CDR3 is TGCAGCGTTGACGCGGCGGCTGAAGCTTTCTTT. The full variable domain, completed using reference TRBV29-1 and TRBJ1-1, is SAVISQKPSRDICQRGTSLTIQCQVDSQVTMMFWYRQQPGQSLTLIATANQGSEATYESGFVIDKFPISRPNLTFSTLTVSNMSPEDSSIYLCSVDAAAEAFFGQGTRLTVV.

This clone was seen more than once but under ten times. The chain employs TRBV28 and TRBJ1-2; D is unclear. The CDR3 covers 12 residues. Trimming left V 6 bases short and J 4 bases short, with 9 bases between. Germline V gene lookup returns CDR1 MDHEN and CDR2 SYDVKM. The CDR3 loop reads CASRPSGYGYTF. As DNA, the CDR3 is TGTGCCAGCAGACCTTCGGGCTATGGCTACACCTTC.

This clone was seen a handful of times. The genes are TRBV20-1 and TRBJ2-5; D might be TRBD1 (5 bases). Germline V gene sequence: CDR1 DFQATT, CDR2 SNEGSKA (reference sequence). V was clipped by 3 bases and J by 3 bases, with 5 bases between them. The length of the CDR3 is 11 residues. The chain's CDR3 is CSASREETQYF. The CDR3 DNA reads TGCAGTGCTAGCAGGGAAGAGACCCAGTACTTC.

This clone appeared a few times. The chain links TRBV19 to TRBJ2-3, with TRBD2 matching 11 bases. This CDR3 contains 15 residues. The germline V gene encodes CDR1 LNHDA and CDR2 SQIVND (reference sequence). The V and J ends lost 5 bases and 3 bases, in that order; junction bases with no gene match: 4. Here the CDR3 DNA reads TGTGCCAGTAGTCTTGGGACTAGCGGAACAGATACGCAGTATTTT. As protein: CASSLGTSGTDTQYF.

This clone was detected only a few times. This sequence joins TRBV7-9 and TRBJ2-3; 8 nucleotides agree with TRBD2. Germline assignment: CDR1 SEHNR and CDR2 FQNEAQ (reference sequence). The CDR3 is made up of 17 amino acids. J lost 5 bases, V lost 0 bases, and 10 bases had no gene match. The CDR3 loop is CASSLAISGDGGDTQYF. Here the CDR3 DNA reads TGTGCCAGCAGCTTAGCGATTAGCGGGGATGGTGGAGATACGCAGTATTTT.

A few counts support this clone. The chain combines TRBV5-4 with TRBJ2-7; 7 bases map to TRBD2. The CDR3 loop spans 14 amino acids. Germline V gene data show CDR1 as SGHNT and CDR2 as YYREEE (reference sequence). Losses at the gene ends were 4 bases for V and 1 base for J; bases not matched to a gene: 5. Here the CDR3 reads CASSTASGSYEQYF. The CDR3 nucleotides are TGTGCCAGCAGCACCGCTAGCGGATCCTACGAGCAGTACTTC. Based on the CDR3 plus reference TRBV5-4 and TRBJ2-7, the full variable domain is ETGVTQSPTHLIKTRGQQVTLRCSSQSGHNTVSWYQQALGQGPQFIFQYYREEENGRGNFPPRFSGLQFPNYSSELNVNALELDDSALYLCASSTASGSYEQYFGPGTRLTVT.

Only a few counts were recorded for this clone. The chain employs TRBV14 and TRBJ2-7; perhaps TRBD1 as D (6 bases). Deletions cut 1 base from V and 3 bases from J, with 7 bases between. Looked up from germline, CDR1 is SGHDN and CDR2 is FVKESK. This CDR3 comprises 13 residues. CDR3 coding DNA: TGTGCCAGCAGCCAAGGACAGGACTACGAGCAGTACTTC. This translates into CASSQGQDYEQYF.

V gene TRBV28 combines with J gene TRBJ1-1; D unclear. V was shortened by 3 bases and J by 8 bases, with 16 bases between the two germline ends. Germline V gene lookup returns CDR1 MDHEN and CDR2 SYDVKM. The CDR3 spans 14 residues. CDR3 coding DNA: TGTGCCAGCAGTTTCCCCGTATCCGCGGGGGAAGCTTTCTTT. Translation: CASSFPVSAGEAFF.

This chain uses TRBV6-5 with TRBJ1-1, with 7 nucleotides matching TRBD1. This CDR3 contains 13 residues. From germline, CDR1 is MNHEY and CDR2 SVGAGI. With 6 bases clipped from V and 6 bases from J, the junction kept 7 bases outside the gene matches. The CDR3 sequence is CASSSGQGAEAFF. The CDR3 DNA follows: TGTGCCAGCAGCTCAGGTCAGGGGGCTGAAGCTTTCTTT.

This chain links TRBV7-2 with TRBJ2-3; 8 bases match TRBD2. CDR3 length equals 15 residues. V lost 3 bases to trimming and J lost 8 bases; unmatched junction nucleotides: 10. Germline CDR1 is SGHTA and CDR2 is FQGNSA. The CDR3 loop is CASSFSGTRRGTQYF. CDR3 nucleotides: TGTGCCAGCAGCTTCTCCGGGACTAGAAGAGGTACGCAGTATTTT.